The sequence of this T cell receptor (beta chain) was determined in a study of blood T cell repertoires in COVID-19 (TCRdb year 2020). Some background on the complete study: Samples covering the acute and convalescent phases of COVID-19 were provided by collaborators in the United States, Italy and Spain. Subjects who had been exposed to COVID-19, were actively infected with it, or had recovered from it provided the deeply sampled blood TCRbeta repertoires that made up the dataset. Samples were obtained from the ongoing ImmuneRACE study (first 160 participants) and from 1,000 to 1,500 subjects provided by 6 global collaborators. Sample metadata almost always included a de-identified subject ID, COVID-19 status, age in years and sex. The repertoires were released in a freely available public database intended as a resource for research on the immune response to SARS-CoV-2. The material from the prospective study consisted of cDNA or gDNA derived from T cells, B-cell-depleted T cells, or PBMCs. HLA class I and class II types, where available, came from metadata supplied by the sample provider rather than from assay-based typing. On the study overall, not on this receptor specifically: The quantity of clinical and demographic metadata differed by source and by participant and was supplied without curation.

Collaborating institutions collected whole blood in K2EDTA tubes following their own protocols. For TCRbeta analysis, collaborators shipped samples as frozen whole blood, isolated PBMCs, or DNA extracted from either of those sample types. Based on the germline V gene, the CDR1 and CDR2 sequences are KGHSH and LQKENI. V loses 3 bases at its end and J loses 3 bases; junction bases beyond the gene matches: 4. Its CDR3 holds 14 amino acids, cysteine through phenylalanine. Only CDR3 DNA remains: 42 bases, in frame from the first base. TCRbeta CDR3 regions were amplified from genomic DNA using the immunoSEQ Assay, a bias-controlled multiplex PCR. On the study's bioinformatics: Nucleated cell counts per sample were estimated from amplification of reference gene primers within the assay. To quantify the absolute abundance of each unique TCRbeta CDR3 rearrangement, sequence reads were collapsed and filtered. For each sample, productive Simpson clonality was calculated as the square root of Simpson's diversity index over productive rearrangements. The table was pulled from immuneACCESS by TCRdb, which kept in-frame rearrangements only. Such tables lose some clones; where checked, under half of the loss comes from unresolved V genes, and the rest has no known cause. The D gene and trimming were derived from the DNA, and the V and J assignments and clone size from that table. Present in this sample are 80,000 to 100,000 clones, around 83% of which were seen just once. The ten biggest clones cover about 24% of the sample.

About this clone itself: The antigen it binds to is not known. No base quality values were provided; no much bigger clone lies one nucleotide off.

The sample consisted of peripheral blood. This chain joins TRBV18 to TRBJ1-2; 7 bases in the junction line up with TRBD1. This receptor was taken from a woman of 80 years or more in a cohort sampled during active or convalescent COVID-19. The sequenced DNA is TGTGCCAGCTCACCTCTAACAGGGGACTATGGCTACACCTTC. This translates into CASSPLTGDYGYTF.